What follows are 14 T cell receptor beta chains derived from one specimen sequenced in a study of T cell responses to AZD1222 COVID-19 vaccine (TCRdb year 2021). Receptors were amplified or captured by the immunoSEQ multiplex PCR assay. Drawn from immuneACCESS, this table holds only the in-frame rearrangements with V and J called that TCRdb kept. Clones are partly lost; checked studies trace under half to an unresolved V gene and leave the rest unexplained. This sample gives about 190,000 clones in total; roughly 93% of them show up just once. 0.99% of the sample comes from the top ten. The time point label of this sample denotes: baseline before first vaccination. Source: peripheral blood, taken on day 0 of AZD1222 vaccination. The receptors were gathered from an adult in good health.

The chain recombines TRBV6-5 with TRBJ1-1; D call uncertain. V was pared by 0 bases and J by 5 bases, with 10 bases between. Per the germline V gene, CDR1 is MNHEY and CDR2 is SVGAGI. The CDR3 is 14 amino acids. The DNA for the CDR3 is TGTGCCAGCAGTTACTCTAGGTCGCCTACTGAAGCTTTCTTT. Protein product: CASSYSRSPTEAFF.

V and J are TRBV12-3 or TRBV12-4 and TRBJ2-7; D not certain. The ends were cut back, 7 bases at V and 2 bases at J, with 9 bases in the middle. The CDR3 runs to 12 residues. Here the CDR3 reads CASTPSPYEQYF. DNA for the CDR3: TGTGCCAGCACCCCTTCGCCCTACGAGCAGTACTTC.

This rearrangement joins TRBV6-2 or TRBV6-3 to TRBJ2-5, with D uncertain. Germline CDR1 is MNHEY and CDR2 is SVGEGT. V dropped 8 bases and J dropped 2 bases, with 9 bases sitting between them. The CDR3 length is 12 residues. For the CDR3, the DNA is TGTGCCAGCGGCCTACGGCAAGAGACCCAGTACTTC. It translates to CASGLRQETQYF.

The chain recombines TRBV5-1 with TRBJ2-1; the match to TRBD2 covers 14 bases. The V segment lost 3 bases and the J segment 6 bases; nucleotides outside the gene matches: 2. This CDR3 comprises 15 residues. Germline V gives CDR1 SGHRS, CDR2 YFSETQ. Here the CDR3 DNA reads TGCGCCAGCAGCTCCGGGACTAGCGGGGGCAATGAGCAGTTCTTC. It codes for CASSSGTSGGNEQFF. The full variable domain, its missing parts supplied by reference TRBV5-1 and TRBJ2-1, is KAGVTQTPRYLIKTRGQQVTLSCSPISGHRSVSWYQQTPGQGLQFLFEYFSETQRNKGNFPGRFSGRQFSNSRSEMNVSTLELGDSALYLCASSSGTSGGNEQFFGPGTRLTVL.

The chain joins TRBV4-1 to TRBJ1-2; D is undetermined. The germline gives CDR1 MGHRA, CDR2 YSYEKL. The CDR3 sequence is 14 residues long. Trimming removed 0 bases from V and 8 bases from J, with 13 bases in between. CDR3 in amino acids: CASSQDSGSGGYTF. CDR3 nucleotides: TGCGCCAGCAGCCAAGATTCGGGGTCAGGCGGCTACACCTTC.

The chain has TRBV19 and TRBJ2-7; the D gene is possibly TRBD1 (5 bases). CDR1 LNHDA and CDR2 SQIVND come from the germline V gene (reference sequence). Trimming left V 3 bases short and J 2 bases short, with 8 bases between. This CDR3 comprises 13 residues. In nucleotides, the CDR3 is TGTGCCAGTAGTATGCAGGGCCCCTACGAGCAGTACTTC. Its translation is CASSMQGPYEQYF.

The rearrangement links TRBV7-2 to TRBJ1-3; 7 bases are a match to TRBD1. The V gene end was trimmed by 3 bases and the J gene end by 5 bases; junction bases not matched to a gene: 7. CDR3 size: 15 residues. Germline V gene lookup returns CDR1 SGHTA and CDR2 FQGNSA. CDR3 protein: CASSFRQGQRNTIYF. The CDR3 nucleotides read TGTGCCAGCAGCTTTAGACAGGGCCAAAGAAACACCATATATTTT.

The rearrangement uses TRBV5-1 and TRBJ2-7; maybe TRBD1 (6 bases). Germline values: CDR1 SGHRS, CDR2 YFSETQ. V dropped 5 bases and J dropped 0 bases, with 15 bases sitting between them. CDR3 size: 15 residues. The CDR3 here is CASSESGTRSYEQYF. CDR3 DNA: TGCGCCAGCAGTGAATCCGGGACACGCTCCTACGAGCAGTACTTC. The full variable domain, completed using reference TRBV5-1 and TRBJ2-7, is KAGVTQTPRYLIKTRGQQVTLSCSPISGHRSVSWYQQTPGQGLQFLFEYFSETQRNKGNFPGRFSGRQFSNSRSEMNVSTLELGDSALYLCASSESGTRSYEQYFGPGTRLTVT.

The chain carries TRBV2 and TRBJ2-4, with D perhaps being TRBD1 or TRBD2 (6 bases each). Germline V gene data show CDR1 as SNHLY and CDR2 as FYNNEI. The CDR3 extends over 12 amino acids. The DNA of the CDR3 is TGTGGGGGGGCATTAGCCAAAAACATTCAGTACTTC. Residues: CGGALAKNIQYF.

DNA for the CDR3: TGTGCCAGCAGTGATTGGGGGGCGCTCGACAAAAACATTCAGTACTTC. It yields the protein CASSDWGALDKNIQYF. The gene calls are TRBV2 and TRBJ2-4, with D perhaps being TRBD1 or TRBD2 (6 bases each). Trimming stripped 3 bases from V and 3 bases from J, with 15 bases between. The CDR3 runs 16 residues. The V gene's germline CDR1 is SNHLY and CDR2 FYNNEI. Based on the CDR3 plus reference TRBV2 and TRBJ2-4, the full variable domain is EPEVTQTPSHQVTQMGQEVILRCVPISNHLYFYWYRQILGQKVEFLVSFYNNEISEKSEIFDDQFSVERPDGSNFTLKIRSTKLEDSAMYFCASSDWGALDKNIQYFGAGTRLSVL.

This clone was found once. V and J are TRBV4-2 and TRBJ1-2; perhaps TRBD1 as D (5 bases). The length of the CDR3 is 16 residues. Germline V gene data show CDR1 as LGHNA and CDR2 as YNFKEQ. V lost 4 bases to trimming and J lost 0 bases, with 15 bases between them. The chain's CDR3 is CASSRQAGQANYGYTF. The CDR3, as DNA: TGTGCCAGCAGCCGGCAGGCGGGGCAGGCTAACTATGGCTACACCTTC.

The chain has TRBV19 and TRBJ2-7; TRBD2 matches at 10 bases. Trimming at V came to 5 bases and at J to 6 bases, leaving 10 bases not matched to a gene. Germline CDR1 and CDR2: LNHDA and SQIVND (reference sequence). The CDR3 length is 15 residues. The CDR3 is CASSSSGTSASEQYF. The CDR3 DNA is TGTGCCAGTAGTTCGTCCGGGACTAGCGCTTCCGAGCAGTACTTC. The entire variable domain, with the rest obtained from reference TRBV19 and TRBJ2-7, is as follows: DGGITQSPKYLFRKEGQNVTLSCEQNLNHDAMYWYRQDPGQGLRLIYYSQIVNDFQKGDIAEGYSVSREKKESFPLTVTSAQKNPTAFYLCASSSSGTSASEQYFGPGTRLTVT.

The genes are TRBV4-1 and TRBJ2-2; D remains ambiguous. The germline CDR1 and CDR2 sequences are MGHRA and YSYEKL. Trimming left V 0 bases short and J 7 bases short, with 12 bases between. The CDR3 is 15 amino acids. The CDR3 DNA sequence: TGCGCCAGCAGCCAAGATCGCGACCTGGGCGGGGAGCTGTTTTTT. Translated: CASSQDRDLGGELFF.

This clone has more than one count but fewer than ten. V and J are TRBV7-9 and TRBJ2-1; TRBD2 matches 13 bases. Germline lookup yields CDR1 SEHNR and CDR2 FQNEAQ (reference sequence). The CDR3 has 15 residues. The J segment lost 9 bases and the V segment lost 3 bases, leaving 5 bases of the junction unmatched. The CDR3 here is CASSFTGLAGSEQFF. CDR3 nucleotides: TGTGCCAGCAGCTTTACGGGACTAGCGGGATCTGAGCAGTTCTTC.